Below, 7 T cell receptor beta chains from the same sample are listed, as sequenced in a study of PD-1 blockade in classical Hodgkin lymphoma. Each patient experienced a relapse that followed autologous stem cell transplantation, and brentuximab vedotin exposure varied. Profiled with immunoSEQ multiplex PCR; TCRdb holds only in-frame clones, not every one. Seen here are 90,000 to 120,000 clones, about 88% observed once, and the top ten hold 15% to 20%. Sequencing was performed on peripheral blood mononuclear cells (PBMCs), taken before the second cycle of nivolumab. Receptors were obtained from a human donor with classical Hodgkin lymphoma.

The chain carries TRBV14 and TRBJ2-6; D is unresolved. Germline V gene lookup returns CDR1 SGHDN and CDR2 FVKESK. V was cut by 4 bases and J by 0 bases, with 10 bases left in between. This CDR3 spans 16 amino acids. The CDR3 spells CASSPLSNSGANVLTF. The DNA of the CDR3 is TGTGCCAGCAGCCCCCTAAGTAACTCTGGGGCCAACGTCCTGACTTTC.

This chain connects TRBV30 to TRBJ2-1, with 8 bases matching TRBD2. The V and J ends lost 3 bases and 4 bases, in that order; junction bases with no gene match: 5. Germline V lookup: CDR1 GTSNPN, CDR2 SVGIG (reference sequence). The length of the CDR3 is 14 residues. The CDR3 reads CAWRGLGGYNEQFF. The DNA for the CDR3 is TGTGCCTGGAGGGGACTAGGAGGGTACAATGAGCAGTTCTTC.

This chain links TRBV30 with TRBJ1-2; D call uncertain. Germline CDR1 is GTSNPN and CDR2 is SVGIG (reference sequence). The CDR3 covers 15 residues. V shed 1 base and J shed 3 bases, with 15 bases lying between them. CDR3 nucleotides: TGTGCCTGGAGTGACCAGGCTGGGTCCTACTATGGCTACACCTTC. Its protein product is CAWSDQAGSYYGYTF.

CDR3 residues: CASSQDVMVTNEKLFF. The CDR3 coding sequence is TGCGCCAGCAGCCAAGATGTGATGGTGACTAATGAAAAACTGTTTTTT. The chain couples TRBV4-1 to TRBJ1-4; D ambiguous. Deletions cut 0 bases from V and 2 bases from J, with 10 bases between. The CDR3 contains 16 residues. The germline CDR1 and CDR2 sequences are MGHRA and YSYEKL.

This chain joins TRBV7-7 and TRBJ2-6; D unresolved. Germline V CDR1 and CDR2: SSHAT, FNYEAQ (reference sequence). The CDR3 covers 13 residues. The CDR3 reads CAITPYGANVLTF. CDR3 nucleotides: TGTGCTATCACCCCGTACGGGGCCAACGTCCTGACTTTC.

This sequence joins TRBV19 and TRBJ2-5; 10 positions match TRBD2. Unmatched junction bases numbered 18, after V lost 9 bases and J lost 5 bases. This CDR3 is 17 amino acids long. The germline gives CDR1 LNHDA, CDR2 SQIVND (reference sequence). The chain's CDR3 is CASEGPPSGRAGETQYF. Written as DNA, the CDR3 is TGTGCCAGCGAGGGACCTCCCAGCGGGAGGGCCGGGGAGACCCAGTACTTC.

J is TRBJ2-7 and V is TRBV10-1; D is tentatively TRBD1 or TRBD2 (6 bases each). The V gene's germline CDR1 is WNHNN and CDR2 SYGVQD (reference sequence). CDR3 length: 15 amino acids. Trimming pared 4 bases from V and 0 bases from J, leaving 13 bases between. CDR3 protein: CASSVGGTLSYEQYF. CDR3 nucleotides: TGCGCCAGCAGTGTAGGAGGGACACTCTCCTACGAGCAGTACTTC.